This is a list of T cell receptor beta chains from one sample in a study of T-cell reconstitution after alpha-beta-depleted transplantation in children. Each CDR3 protein is one row after TCRdb ran MiXCR on the PCR reads. The repertoire consists of about 1,000,000 distinct CDR3 sequences, with about 29% occurring once and the leading ten covering approximately 30%. The sequencing here drew on PBMCs, mostly from graft donor cells, taken 360 days after TCRalphabeta/CD19-depleted stem cell transplant. Source of these receptors: a boy in the first two years of life who had a stem cell transplant for SCID, so the T cells may come from the graft donor. Each CDR3 is given with its conserved first and last residue. The D gene is left open where the match is weak. Some rows have no size entry. The others give once, few or many, or a class for an expanded clone.

NA few TRBJ1-1 TRBV20-1 CSARDRRGVNTEAFF TGCAGTGCTAGAGATCGAAGGGGAGTAAACACTGAAGCTTTCTTT
NA few TRBJ2-7 TRBV18 CASSPSKSYEQYF TGTGCCAGCTCACCTAGTAAGTCCTACGAGCAGTACTTC
NA NA TRBJ2-3 TRBV5-1 CASSLYSNTDTQYF TGCGCCAGCAGCTTGTACTCGAACACAGATACGCAGTATTTT
TRBD1 few TRBJ2-5 TRBV18 CASSPGTGMRETQYF TGTGCCAGCTCACCTGGGACAGGGATGAGGGAGACCCAGTACTTC
NA few TRBJ2-1 TRBV2 CASRDNEQFF TGTGCCAGCAGAGACAATGAGCAGTTCTTC
NA NA TRBJ1-4 TRBV12-3/TRBV12-4 CASSLGRVRGKIAPTNEKLFF TGTGCCAGCAGTTTGGGTCGGGTTAGGGGAAAAATTGCCCCAACTAATGAAAAACTGTTTTTT
NA many TRBJ1-1 TRBV5-1 CASSKGGPNTEAFF TGCGCCAGCAGCAAGGGGGGCCCGAACACTGAAGCTTTCTTT
NA NA TRBJ1-2 TRBV13 CASSRIGVGKANYGYTF TGTGCCAGCAGCCGAATAGGCGTGGGCAAAGCTAACTATGGCTACACCTTC
NA NA TRBJ2-7 TRBV25-1 CAAGRGGFGSSYEQYF TGTGCCGCCGGAAGGGGGGGGTTTGGCAGCTCCTACGAGCAGTACTTC
TRBD1 few TRBJ2-4 TRBV5-1 CASSLWAGGPKNIQYF TGCGCCAGCAGCTTGTGGGCAGGGGGCCCCAAAAACATTCAGTACTTC
NA NA TRBJ1-2 TRBV25-1 CASSEYRGVDDGYTF TGTGCCAGCAGTGAATATAGAGGGGTTGACGATGGCTACACCTTC
NA NA TRBJ2-7 TRBV20-1 CSAGDNNYEQYF TGCAGTGCGGGGGACAACAACTACGAGCAGTACTTC
NA NA TRBJ1-1 TRBV6-1 CASSGTQVNTEAFF TGTGCCAGCTCCGGAACCCAAGTGAACACTGAAGCTTTCTTT
NA few TRBJ2-7 TRBV4-1 CASSQLGLGEQYF TGCGCCAGCAGCCAACTGGGCCTCGGGGAGCAGTACTTC
NA NA TRBJ2-5 TRBV27 CASSLRRGGRETQYF TGTGCCAGCAGTTTAAGGAGGGGGGGCCGAGAGACCCAGTACTTC
NA NA TRBJ2-1 TRBV18 CASSRQPGDEQFF TGTGCCAGCTCACGACAACCGGGGGATGAGCAGTTCTTC
NA NA TRBJ2-2 TRBV12-3/TRBV12-4 CASSSMTGPPGELFF TGTGCCAGCAGTTCCATGACAGGTCCCCCCGGGGAGCTGTTTTTT
TRBD1 NA TRBJ1-1 TRBV18 CASSPGQGYDTEAFF TGTGCCAGCTCACCAGGACAGGGATACGACACTGAAGCTTTCTTT
NA NA TRBJ2-7 TRBV29-1 CSARPELGSEQYF TGCAGCGCCAGACCGGAGCTCGGGTCCGAGCAGTACTTC
NA few TRBJ2-3 TRBV9 CASSVARRETDTQYF TGTGCCAGCAGCGTAGCACGGAGGGAGACAGATACGCAGTATTTT
NA NA TRBJ2-3 TRBV12-3/TRBV12-4 CASSFRGPGETDTQYF TGTGCCAGCAGTTTCCGGGGACCTGGGGAAACAGATACGCAGTATTTT
NA few TRBJ1-6 TRBV6-5 CASSYAVNSPLHF TGTGCCAGCAGTTACGCGGTTAATTCACCCCTCCACTTT
NA NA TRBJ2-3 TRBV5-1 CASSLGGGLDTQYF TGCGCCAGCAGCTTGGGGGGCGGTCTGGATACGCAGTATTTT
TRBD1 NA TRBJ1-1 TRBV5-1 CASSGITGANTEAFF TGCGCCAGCAGCGGGATAACAGGGGCGAACACTGAAGCTTTCTTT
TRBD2 few TRBJ2-1 TRBV7-2 CASSRGGGSSYNEQFF TGTGCCAGCAGCAGAGGCGGGGGTAGCTCCTACAATGAGCAGTTCTTC
NA few TRBJ1-2 TRBV2 CASSGSRGGYGYTF TGTGCCAGCAGTGGTTCTCGGGGGGGTTATGGCTACACCTTC
NA many TRBJ2-7 TRBV5-6 CASSLEPGPSYEQYF TGTGCCAGCAGCTTGGAGCCGGGGCCCTCCTACGAGCAGTACTTC
NA NA TRBJ2-3 TRBV7-2 CASSLSRITDTQYF TGTGCCAGCAGCCTTAGTCGCATCACAGATACGCAGTATTTT
NA NA TRBJ2-5 TRBV4-1 CASSQVIVETQYF TGCGCCAGCAGCCAAGTCATCGTAGAGACCCAGTACTTC
TRBD1 few TRBJ2-5 TRBV5-5 CASSWTGSWEETQYF TGTGCCAGCAGCTGGACAGGGAGCTGGGAAGAGACCCAGTACTTC
NA NA TRBJ1-5 TRBV11-1 CASSLISSGGFSNQPQHF TGTGCCAGCAGCTTAATCTCCTCCGGGGGATTTAGCAATCAGCCCCAGCATTTT
NA NA TRBJ2-1 TRBV6-2/TRBV6-3 CASSYPPAEQFF TGTGCCAGCAGTTACCCACCAGCTGAGCAGTTCTTC
NA few TRBJ2-3 TRBV4-3 CASSQELWAPVDTQYF TGCGCCAGCAGCCAAGAACTCTGGGCCCCCGTGGATACGCAGTATTTT
NA NA TRBJ2-3 TRBV4-2 CASSQGGAEWVDTQYF TGTGCCAGCAGCCAAGGGGGGGCAGAATGGGTAGATACGCAGTATTTT
NA many TRBJ2-7 TRBV10-3 CAIGSWYSEQYF TGTGCCATCGGAAGTTGGTACTCCGAGCAGTACTTC
TRBD2 NA TRBJ2-2 TRBV12-3/TRBV12-4 CASAYGGGTGELFF TGTGCCAGCGCCTATGGGGGGGGGACCGGGGAGCTGTTTTTT
NA NA TRBJ2-3 TRBV27 CASSPLKTAFSTDTQYF TGTGCCAGCAGTCCCCTCAAGACTGCATTTAGCACAGATACGCAGTATTTT
NA few TRBJ1-5 TRBV12-3/TRBV12-4 CASMARVGQPQHF TGTGCCAGCATGGCCAGGGTCGGTCAGCCCCAGCATTTT
NA few TRBJ2-2 TRBV6-5 CASSYGTHFNTGELFF TGTGCCAGCAGTTATGGGACTCACTTCAACACCGGGGAGCTGTTTTTT
TRBD1 NA TRBJ2-2 TRBV20-1 CSAWGQAPGIGELFF TGCAGTGCTTGGGGACAGGCCCCCGGGATCGGGGAGCTGTTTTTT
NA few TRBJ2-7 TRBV4-2 CASSQDTGHYEQYF TGTGCCAGCAGCCAAGATACGGGCCACTACGAGCAGTACTTC
TRBD2 NA TRBJ2-3 TRBV9 CASSPEGLALDTQYF TGTGCCAGCAGCCCCGAGGGACTAGCGTTAGATACGCAGTATTTT
TRBD2 NA TRBJ2-2 TRBV7-3 CASSLTPLAGVGELFF TGTGCCAGCAGCTTAACCCCACTAGCGGGGGTTGGGGAGCTGTTTTTT
TRBD2 NA TRBJ2-1 TRBV12-3/TRBV12-4 CASSRTSEGYNEQFF TGTGCCAGCAGTCGTACTAGCGAGGGATACAATGAGCAGTTCTTC
NA NA TRBJ2-7 TRBV20-1 CSAPTIGNEQYF TGCAGTGCTCCGACAATCGGTAACGAGCAGTACTTC
NA NA TRBJ2-4 TRBV5-6 CASSQSPSLAKNIQYF TGTGCCAGCAGTCAGAGCCCATCATTAGCCAAAAACATTCAGTACTTC
TRBD1 many TRBJ2-1 TRBV3-1 CASSPDRLSYNEQFF TGTGCCAGCAGCCCGGACAGGCTCTCCTACAATGAGCAGTTCTTC
NA many TRBJ2-3 TRBV7-2 CASSLGTADTQYF TGTGCCAGCAGCTTAGGGACGGCAGATACGCAGTATTTT
NA NA TRBJ2-2 TRBV20-1 CSARDRRGANTGELFF TGCAGTGCTAGAGATCGACGGGGGGCCAACACCGGGGAGCTGTTTTTT
NA NA TRBJ2-7 TRBV5-6 CASSLSGRVYEQYF TGTGCCAGCAGCTTGTCGGGCAGGGTCTACGAGCAGTACTTC
TRBD2 many TRBJ2-7 TRBV2 CASSELNPSGAYEQYF TGTGCCAGCAGTGAACTCAACCCTAGCGGGGCCTACGAGCAGTACTTC
TRBD2 NA TRBJ2-3 TRBV24-1 CATRSGGTDTQYF TGTGCCACCAGGAGCGGGGGTACAGATACGCAGTATTTT
NA few TRBJ2-1 TRBV12-3/TRBV12-4 CASTLDSVSYNEQFF TGTGCCAGCACCCTAGACAGTGTTTCCTACAATGAGCAGTTCTTC
TRBD1 few TRBJ2-1 TRBV2 CASSEAYSEGEGGHEQFF TGTGCCAGCAGTGAAGCGTATAGTGAAGGTGAAGGGGGCCATGAGCAGTTCTTC
NA NA TRBJ1-2 TRBV6-2/TRBV6-3 CASSPQGNGYTF TGTGCCAGCAGTCCCCAGGGAAATGGCTACACCTTC
NA many TRBJ2-1 TRBV12-3/TRBV12-4 CASSSLGGVDDEQFF TGTGCCAGCAGTTCACTTGGCGGGGTTGACGATGAGCAGTTCTTC
NA NA TRBJ2-3 TRBV7-8 CASSPLFTRGAQYF TGTGCCAGCAGCCCCCTCTTTACTAGGGGGGCGCAGTATTTT
NA NA TRBJ2-1 TRBV6-2/TRBV6-3 CASNPMGRTYNEQFF TGTGCCAGCAATCCGATGGGGAGAACCTACAATGAGCAGTTCTTC
TRBD1 few TRBJ1-4 TRBV12-3/TRBV12-4 CASSQTGGQNEKLFF TGTGCCAGCAGCCAGACAGGGGGCCAAAATGAAAAACTGTTTTTT